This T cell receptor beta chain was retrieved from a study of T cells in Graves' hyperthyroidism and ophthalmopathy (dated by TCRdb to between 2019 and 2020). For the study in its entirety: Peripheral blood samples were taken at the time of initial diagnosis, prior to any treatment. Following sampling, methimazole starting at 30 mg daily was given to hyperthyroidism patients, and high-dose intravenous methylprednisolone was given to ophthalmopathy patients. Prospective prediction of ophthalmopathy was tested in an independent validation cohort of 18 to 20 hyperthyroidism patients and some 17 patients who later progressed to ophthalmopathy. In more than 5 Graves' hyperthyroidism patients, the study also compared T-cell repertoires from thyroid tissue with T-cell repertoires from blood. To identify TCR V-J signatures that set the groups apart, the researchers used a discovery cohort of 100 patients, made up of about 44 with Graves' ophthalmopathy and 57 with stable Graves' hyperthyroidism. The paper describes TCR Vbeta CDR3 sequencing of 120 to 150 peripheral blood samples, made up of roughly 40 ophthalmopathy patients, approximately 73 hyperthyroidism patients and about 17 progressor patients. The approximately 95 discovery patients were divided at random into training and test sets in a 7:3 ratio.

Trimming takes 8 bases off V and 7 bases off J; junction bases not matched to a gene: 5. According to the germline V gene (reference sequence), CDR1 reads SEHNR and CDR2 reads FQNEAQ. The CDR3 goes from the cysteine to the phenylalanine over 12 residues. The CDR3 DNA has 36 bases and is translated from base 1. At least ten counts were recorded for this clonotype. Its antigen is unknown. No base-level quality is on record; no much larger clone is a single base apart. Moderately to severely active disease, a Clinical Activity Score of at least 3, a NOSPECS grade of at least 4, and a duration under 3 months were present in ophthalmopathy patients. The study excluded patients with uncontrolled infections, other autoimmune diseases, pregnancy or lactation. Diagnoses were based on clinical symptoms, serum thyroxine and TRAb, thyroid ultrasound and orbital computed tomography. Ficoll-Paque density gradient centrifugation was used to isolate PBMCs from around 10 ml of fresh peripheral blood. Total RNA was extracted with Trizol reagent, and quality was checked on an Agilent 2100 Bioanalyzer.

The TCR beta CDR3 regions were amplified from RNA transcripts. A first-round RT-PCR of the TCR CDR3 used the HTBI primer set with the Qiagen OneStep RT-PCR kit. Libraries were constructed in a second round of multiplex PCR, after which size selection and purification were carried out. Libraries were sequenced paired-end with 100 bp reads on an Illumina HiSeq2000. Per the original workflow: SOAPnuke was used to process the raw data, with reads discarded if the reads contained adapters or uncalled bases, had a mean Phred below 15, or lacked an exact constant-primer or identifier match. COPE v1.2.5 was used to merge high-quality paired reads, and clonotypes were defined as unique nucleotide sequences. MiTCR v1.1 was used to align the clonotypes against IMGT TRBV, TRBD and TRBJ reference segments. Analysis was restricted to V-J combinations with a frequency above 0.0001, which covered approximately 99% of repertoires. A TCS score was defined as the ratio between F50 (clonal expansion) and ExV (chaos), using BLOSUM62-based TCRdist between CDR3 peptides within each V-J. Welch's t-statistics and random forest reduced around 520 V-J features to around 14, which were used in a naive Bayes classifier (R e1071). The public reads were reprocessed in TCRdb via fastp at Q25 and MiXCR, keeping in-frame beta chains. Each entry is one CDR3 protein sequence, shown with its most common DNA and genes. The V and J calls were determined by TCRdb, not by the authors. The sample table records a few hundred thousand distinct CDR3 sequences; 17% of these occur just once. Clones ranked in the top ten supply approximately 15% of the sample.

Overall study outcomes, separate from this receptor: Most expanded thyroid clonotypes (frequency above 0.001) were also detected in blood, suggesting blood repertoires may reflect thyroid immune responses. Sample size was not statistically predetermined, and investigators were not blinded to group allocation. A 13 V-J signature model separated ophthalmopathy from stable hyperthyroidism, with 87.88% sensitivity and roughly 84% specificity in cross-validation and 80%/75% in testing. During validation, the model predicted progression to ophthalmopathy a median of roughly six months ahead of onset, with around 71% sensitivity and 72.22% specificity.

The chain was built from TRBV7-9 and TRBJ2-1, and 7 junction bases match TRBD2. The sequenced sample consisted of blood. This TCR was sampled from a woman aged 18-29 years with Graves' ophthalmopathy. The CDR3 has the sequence CASGRGINEQFF. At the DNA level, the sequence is TGTGCCAGCGGGAGGGGAATTAATGAGCAGTTCTTC.